This T cell receptor beta chain is drawn from a study of cytomegalovirus exposure and HLA in healthy donors. Looking at the study overall: Earlier, 150 million to 200 million T cells were analyzed, and some 120 million unique TCR beta sequences were found among them.

The study ran its PCR with 60 Vbeta and 13 Jbeta primers. Sequencing was performed with immunoSEQ multiplex PCR; in TCRdb, only in-frame clones are kept and a portion is missing. The sample has just over 150,000 clones, around 74% seen once; the top ten hold under 2.5%. General observations from the study: Rare sequences made up most TCRs, while some public TCRs were found in many donors. The only immune exposure information that was available was CMV serostatus.

With 2 bases removed from V and 4 bases from J, the gap between germline ends came to 11 bases. CDR3 length equals 14 residues. The germline gives CDR1 SGHVS, CDR2 FNYEAQ. This clone was picked up a small number of times. Its antigen is unknown. This clonotype was sampled from a female donor in good health and CMV-seronegative. Sequenced input: PBMCs. This chain links TRBV7-6 with TRBJ1-1, with D unresolved. The CDR3 loop is CASSLNEARTEAFF. The CDR3 region has the DNA TGTGCCAGCAGCTTAAATGAGGCGCGCACTGAAGCTTTCTTT.